This T cell receptor (beta chain) was sequenced for a study of T cell changes during pregnancy in multiple sclerosis. In the case of this clone: This same CDR3 is encoded by further DNA sequences in the sample.

The germline V gene has CDR1 MNHNY and CDR2 SVGAGI (reference sequence). The CDR3 is made up of 14 amino acids. V lost 0 bases to trimming and J lost 4 bases, with 7 bases between them. Profiling relied on immunoSEQ multiplex PCR, and the TCRdb table lists in-frame clones only, not all of them. The sample carries around 97,000 clones, approximately 90% recorded once. The chain recombines TRBV6-6 with TRBJ1-5; D is possibly TRBD1 (5 bases). This sequence was found in a female donor with multiple sclerosis, enrolled in a pregnancy study. The sequenced sample was peripheral blood, obtained after pregnancy. CDR3 region: CASSYSGGNQPQHF. CDR3 DNA: TGTGCCAGCAGTTACTCGGGGGGAAATCAGCCCCAGCATTTT.